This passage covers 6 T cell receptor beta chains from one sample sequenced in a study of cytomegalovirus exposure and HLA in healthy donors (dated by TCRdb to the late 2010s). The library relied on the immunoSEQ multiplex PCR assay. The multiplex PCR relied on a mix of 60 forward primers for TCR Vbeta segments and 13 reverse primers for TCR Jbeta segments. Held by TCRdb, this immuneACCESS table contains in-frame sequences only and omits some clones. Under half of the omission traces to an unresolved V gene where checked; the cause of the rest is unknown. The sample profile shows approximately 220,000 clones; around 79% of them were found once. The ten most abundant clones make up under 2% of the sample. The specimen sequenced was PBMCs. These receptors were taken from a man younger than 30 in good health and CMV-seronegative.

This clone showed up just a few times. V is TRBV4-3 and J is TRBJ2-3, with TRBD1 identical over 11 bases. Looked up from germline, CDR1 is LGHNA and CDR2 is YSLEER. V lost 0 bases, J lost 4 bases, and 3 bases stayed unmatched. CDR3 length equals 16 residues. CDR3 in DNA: TGCGCCAGCAGCCAAGATCCGGGACAGGGGGCAGATACGCAGTATTTT. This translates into CASSQDPGQGADTQYF.

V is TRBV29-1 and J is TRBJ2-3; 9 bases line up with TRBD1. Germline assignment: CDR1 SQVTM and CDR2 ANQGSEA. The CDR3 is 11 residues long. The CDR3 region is CPDRGTDTQYF. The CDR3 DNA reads TGCCCCGACAGGGGGACGGATACGCAGTATTTT.

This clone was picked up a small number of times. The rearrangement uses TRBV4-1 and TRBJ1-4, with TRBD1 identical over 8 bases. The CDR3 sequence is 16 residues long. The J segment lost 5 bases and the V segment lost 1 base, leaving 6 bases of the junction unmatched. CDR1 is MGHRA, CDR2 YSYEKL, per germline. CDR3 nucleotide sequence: TGCGCCAGCAGCCAAGCCGAACAGGGGGGAAATGAAAAACTGTTTTTT. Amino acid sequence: CASSQAEQGGNEKLFF.

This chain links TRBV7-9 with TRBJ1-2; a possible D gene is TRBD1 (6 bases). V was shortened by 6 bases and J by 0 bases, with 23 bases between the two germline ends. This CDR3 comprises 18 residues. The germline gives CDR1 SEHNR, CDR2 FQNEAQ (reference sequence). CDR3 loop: CASRSGGGEERANYGYTF. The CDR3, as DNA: TGTGCCAGCAGGTCGGGGGGCGGGGAGGAGAGGGCTAACTATGGCTACACCTTC.

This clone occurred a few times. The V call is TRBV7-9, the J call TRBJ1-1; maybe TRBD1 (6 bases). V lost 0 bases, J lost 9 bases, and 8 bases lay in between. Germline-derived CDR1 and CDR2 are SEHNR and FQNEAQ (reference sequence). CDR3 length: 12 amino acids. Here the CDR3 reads CASSLAGQKAFF. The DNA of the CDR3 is TGTGCCAGCAGCTTAGCCGGACAGAAAGCTTTCTTT.

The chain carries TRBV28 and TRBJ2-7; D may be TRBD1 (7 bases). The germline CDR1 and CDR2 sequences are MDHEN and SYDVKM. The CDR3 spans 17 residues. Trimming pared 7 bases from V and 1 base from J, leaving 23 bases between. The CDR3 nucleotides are TGTGCCAGCACCCCGGGGGACAGAAGGCCACAGTCCTACGAGCAGTACTTC. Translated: CASTPGDRRPQSYEQYF.